The rows below give T cell receptor beta chains drawn from one sample of a study of PD-1 blockade in classical Hodgkin lymphoma. Sequenced by immunoSEQ multiplex PCR; TCRdb stores in-frame clones only, minus some. The sample shows some 90,000 clones, 65% to 85% of them seen only once. Here the sequenced sample was peripheral blood mononuclear cells (PBMCs), taken before the fourth cycle of nivolumab. The receptor source for this set is a human donor with classical Hodgkin lymphoma. Both conserved end residues are part of each CDR3. The D gene is left open where the match is weak. Where a row states a size, it is once, few, many or the class of an expanded clone; other rows omit it.

TRBV6-1,.,.,TRBJ2-7,CASSGSGWNYEQYF,TGTGCCAGCAGTGGCAGCGGCTGGAACTACGAGCAGTACTTC
TRBV10-2,.,.,TRBJ1-3,CASCEGYSGNTIYF,TGCGCCAGCTGTGAGGGCTACTCTGGAAACACCATATATTTT
TRBV6-6,.,.,TRBJ1-2,CASSYTSDPTDYGYTF,TGTGCCAGCAGTTACACGAGTGATCCGACGGACTATGGCTACACCTTC
TRBV25-1,TRBD2,.,TRBJ2-5,CASSSGRAETQYF,TGTGCCAGCAGCTCGGGGAGGGCCGAGACCCAGTACTTC
TRBV9,TRBD2,.,TRBJ2-1,CASRGSSGRGNEQFF,TGTGCCAGCAGGGGCTCTAGCGGGAGGGGTAATGAGCAGTTCTTC
TRBV19,TRBD2,.,TRBJ2-7,CASSIGAGGPYEQYF,TGTGCCAGTAGTATAGGTGCGGGAGGGCCCTACGAGCAGTACTTC
TRBV4-1,TRBD1,.,TRBJ2-4,CASSQFTIQGIAKNIQYF,TGCGCCAGCAGCCAATTTACGATACAGGGGATAGCCAAAAACATTCAGTACTTC
TRBV29-1,TRBD1,few,TRBJ1-5,CSVANRGQGPQHF,TGCAGCGTTGCCAACAGGGGGCAGGGGCCCCAGCATTTT
TRBV30,TRBD2,.,TRBJ2-7,CAWSPGTSGRTYEQYF,TGTGCCTGGAGCCCAGGGACTAGCGGGCGGACCTACGAGCAGTACTTC
TRBV19,.,once,TRBJ1-1,CASNWGGAAVTEAFF,TGTGCCAGTAATTGGGGAGGGGCAGCCGTTACTGAAGCTTTCTTT
TRBV5-1,TRBD2,.,TRBJ2-1,CASSLGLAGGSLNEQFF,TGCGCCAGCAGCTTGGGACTAGCGGGAGGAAGTTTGAATGAGCAGTTCTTC
TRBV2,.,few,TRBJ1-1,CASSEGGLRTEAFF,TGTGCCAGCAGTGAGGGTGGGTTAAGGACTGAAGCTTTCTTT
TRBV19,TRBD1,.,TRBJ1-5,CASSPRRQGQNQPQHF,TGTGCCAGTAGTCCCCGCCGACAGGGCCAGAATCAGCCCCAGCATTTT
TRBV9,.,.,TRBJ1-2,CASSVGSATYGYTF,TGTGCCAGCAGCGTAGGGTCAGCGACCTATGGCTACACCTTC
TRBV9,.,.,TRBJ1-5,CASSVGDNQPQHF,TGTGCCAGCAGCGTAGGAGACAATCAGCCCCAGCATTTT
TRBV30,.,.,TRBJ1-1,CAWSAYSGSEAFF,TGTGCCTGGAGTGCATACTCTGGGAGTGAAGCTTTCTTT
TRBV18,.,.,TRBJ2-5,CASSPRETQYF,TGTGCCAGCTCACCAAGGGAGACCCAGTACTTC
TRBV6-1,TRBD1,.,TRBJ2-5,CAVRRPGGLGETQYF,TGTGCCGTCCGACGCCCAGGGGGCCTGGGAGAGACCCAGTACTTC
TRBV7-3,.,.,TRBJ2-1,CASSLTGRVYNEQFF,TGTGCCAGCAGCTTAACGGGGCGGGTCTACAATGAGCAGTTCTTC
TRBV5-1,TRBD2,.,TRBJ2-3,CASSLVSGRDSTDTQYF,TGCGCCAGCAGCTTGGTTAGCGGGAGGGATAGCACAGATACGCAGTATTTT
TRBV28,.,.,TRBJ2-7,CASGGLPYEQYF,TGTGCCAGCGGGGGACTCCCCTACGAGCAGTACTTC
TRBV10-1,.,.,TRBJ1-2,CASSPTGGNRGYTF,TGCGCCAGCAGTCCGACAGGAGGGAATAGGGGCTACACCTTC
TRBV11-2,TRBD2,few,TRBJ2-1,CASSLVTSGAEQFF,TGTGCCAGCAGCTTAGTTACTAGCGGAGCAGAGCAGTTCTTC
TRBV5-1,.,few,TRBJ1-2,CASSPQAPNTNYGYTF,TGCGCCAGCAGCCCCCAGGCCCCAAACACTAACTATGGCTACACCTTC
TRBV5-1,TRBD2,.,TRBJ2-1,CASSLVGGRGYNEQFF,TGCGCCAGCAGCTTGGTTGGCGGGAGGGGGTACAATGAGCAGTTCTTC
TRBV19,.,.,TRBJ1-2,CASSFDGAGLAYTF,TGTGCCAGTAGTTTTGATGGAGCCGGCCTCGCGTACACCTTC
TRBV7-9,.,.,TRBJ2-3,CASSPALSTDTQYF,TGTGCCAGCAGCCCCGCTTTGAGCACAGATACGCAGTATTTT
TRBV7-9,TRBD2,.,TRBJ2-2,CASSLRTVSGGLNTGELFF,TGTGCCAGCAGCTTACGGACGGTGTCGGGAGGGCTTAACACCGGGGAGCTGTTTTTT
TRBV7-3,.,.,TRBJ2-5,CASSPTPQETQYF,TGTGCCAGCAGCCCCACCCCGCAAGAGACCCAGTACTTC
TRBV11-2,TRBD1,.,TRBJ2-5,CASSFWTGSQETQYF,TGTGCCAGCAGCTTTTGGACAGGTAGCCAAGAGACCCAGTACTTC